This TCR beta chain was obtained from a study of blood T cell repertoires in COVID-19. Whole-study context: Collection of acute and convalescent COVID-19 samples took place in the United States, Italy and Spain.

The V end lost 0 bases, the J end lost 1 base, and 7 bases lay between the germline ends. This CDR3 comprises 15 residues. CDR1 and CDR2 (germline): KGHSH, LQKENI. Per the authors' pipeline: Amplification of reference gene primers provided the estimated nucleated cell counts. The method was immunoSEQ multiplex PCR; TCRdb's version includes in-frame clones alone and lacks a portion of them. V and J calls and clone size are those listed in that table; D and trimming were worked out from the DNA. The data contain 70,000 to 75,000 clones, just over 85% of them singletons. This chain uses TRBV18 with TRBJ2-1; D might be TRBD1 (6 bases). The clonotype originates from a human donor in a cohort sampled during active COVID-19. The sample consisted of peripheral blood. The CDR3 sequence is CASSPPDSSYNEQFF. DNA for the CDR3: TGTGCCAGCTCACCACCGGACAGTTCCTACAATGAGCAGTTCTTC.